The clone carrying this T cell receptor (beta chain) was detected ten times or more. This record belongs to a study of T cell repertoires in cytomegalovirus infection. A single record per CDR3 protein comes from TCRdb applying MiXCR to the reads. Found here are some 300,000 distinct CDR3 sequences, approximately 15% of them singletons; the top ten hold 7.5% to 10%. Per germline, CDR1 MNHEY and CDR2 SVGEGT. V was pared by 5 bases and J by 7 bases, with 21 bases between. The CDR3 has 16 amino acids. The specimen sequenced was PBMCs. The chain combines TRBV6-2 or TRBV6-3 with TRBJ2-1, with D possibly called TRBD1 or TRBD2 (6 bases each). The source of this sequence is a human donor in good health (CMV status not recorded). Some clones in this sample may be carry-over from other donors' samples. CDR3 nucleotide sequence: TGTGCCAGCAGTGACGGATCCGGGGGCCGGGGAAATGAGCAGTTCTTC. It encodes CASSDGSGGRGNEQFF.